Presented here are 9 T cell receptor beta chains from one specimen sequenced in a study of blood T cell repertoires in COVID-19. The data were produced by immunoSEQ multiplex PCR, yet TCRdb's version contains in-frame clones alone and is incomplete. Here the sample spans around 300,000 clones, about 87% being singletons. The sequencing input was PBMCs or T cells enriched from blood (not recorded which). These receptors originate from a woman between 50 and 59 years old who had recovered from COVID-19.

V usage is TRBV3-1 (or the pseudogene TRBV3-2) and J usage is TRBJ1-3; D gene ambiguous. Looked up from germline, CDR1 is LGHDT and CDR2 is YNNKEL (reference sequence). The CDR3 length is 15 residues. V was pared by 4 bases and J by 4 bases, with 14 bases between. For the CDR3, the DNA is TGTGCCAGCAGCCTCCTGGGCCCCGCGGGAAACACCATATATTTT. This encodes CASSLLGPAGNTIYF.

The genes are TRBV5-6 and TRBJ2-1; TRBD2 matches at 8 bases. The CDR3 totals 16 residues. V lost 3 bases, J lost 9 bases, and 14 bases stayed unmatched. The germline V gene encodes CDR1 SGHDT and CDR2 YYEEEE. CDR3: CASSSDFSGKDSEQFF. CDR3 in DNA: TGTGCCAGCAGCTCAGATTTTAGCGGGAAGGATAGTGAGCAGTTCTTC.

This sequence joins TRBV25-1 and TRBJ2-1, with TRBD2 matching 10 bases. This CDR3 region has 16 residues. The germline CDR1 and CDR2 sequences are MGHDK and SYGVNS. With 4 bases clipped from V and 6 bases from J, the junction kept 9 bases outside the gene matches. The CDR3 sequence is CASSAQAGGLGNEQFF. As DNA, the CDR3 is TGTGCCAGCAGTGCGCAAGCGGGAGGGTTGGGCAATGAGCAGTTCTTC.

The CDR3 coding sequence is TGTGCCAGTAGTATAGGTAGCGGGACCTACAATGAGCAGTTCTTC. Translation: CASSIGSGTYNEQFF. The rearrangement joins TRBV19 to TRBJ2-1, with 8 bases aligning to TRBD2. The germline V gene encodes CDR1 LNHDA and CDR2 SQIVND (reference sequence). V lost 1 base to trimming and J lost 2 bases; unmatched junction nucleotides: 1. The CDR3 loop spans 15 amino acids.

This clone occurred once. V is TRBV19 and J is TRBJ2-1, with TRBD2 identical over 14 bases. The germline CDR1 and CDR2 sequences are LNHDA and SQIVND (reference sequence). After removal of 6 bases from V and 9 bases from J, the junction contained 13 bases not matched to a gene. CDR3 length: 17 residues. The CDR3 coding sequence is TGTGCCAGTAGGATCCGGGGACTAGCGGGAGAGCCGGGTGAGCAGTTCTTC. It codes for CASRIRGLAGEPGEQFF.

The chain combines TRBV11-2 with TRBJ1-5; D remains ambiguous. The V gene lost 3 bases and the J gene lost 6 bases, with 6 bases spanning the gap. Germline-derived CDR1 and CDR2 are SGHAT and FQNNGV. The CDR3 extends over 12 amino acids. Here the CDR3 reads CASSFPGQPQHF. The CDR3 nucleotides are TGTGCCAGCAGCTTCCCAGGTCAGCCCCAGCATTTT.

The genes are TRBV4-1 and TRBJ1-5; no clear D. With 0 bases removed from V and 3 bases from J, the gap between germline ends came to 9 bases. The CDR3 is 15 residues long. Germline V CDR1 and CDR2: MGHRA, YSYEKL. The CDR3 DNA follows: TGCGCCAGCAGCCAAGAGGTAGCGAACAATCAGCCCCAGCATTTT. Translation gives CASSQEVANNQPQHF.

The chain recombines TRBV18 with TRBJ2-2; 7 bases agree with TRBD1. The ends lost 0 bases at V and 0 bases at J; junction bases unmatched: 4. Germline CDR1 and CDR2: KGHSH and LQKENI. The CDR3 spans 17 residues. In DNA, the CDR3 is TGTGCCAGCTCACCACCGATCCAGGGGGCGAACACCGGGGAGCTGTTTTTT. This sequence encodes CASSPPIQGANTGELFF. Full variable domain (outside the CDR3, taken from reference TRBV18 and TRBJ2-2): NAGVMQNPRHLVRRRGQEARLRCSPMKGHSHVYWYRQLPEEGLKFMVYLQKENIIDESGMPKERFSAEFPKEGPSILRIQQVVRGDSAAYFCASSPPIQGANTGELFFGEGSRLTVL.

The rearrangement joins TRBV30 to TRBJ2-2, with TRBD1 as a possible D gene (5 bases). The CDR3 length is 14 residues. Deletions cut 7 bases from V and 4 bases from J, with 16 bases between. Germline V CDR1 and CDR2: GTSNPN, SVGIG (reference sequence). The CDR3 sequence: CAFQRGSFTGELFF. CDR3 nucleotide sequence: TGTGCCTTCCAAAGGGGTTCATTCACCGGGGAGCTGTTTTTT.